This entry lists 22 T cell receptor beta chains sequenced from one sample in a study of OX40 agonist ivuxolimab in advanced cancers. The assay was immunoSEQ multiplex PCR, and TCRdb's table has in-frame clones only and misses some. The sample has roughly 35,000 clones, about four fifths seen once. The material sequenced was CD4+ or CD8+ T cells sorted from blood, taken in a trial of the OX40 agonist ivuxolimab. These TCRs come from an adult with an advanced solid tumor such as melanoma, head and neck, liver or kidney cancer.

In its sample, this clone is medium-sized. This chain connects TRBV11-2 to TRBJ1-5, with D tentatively TRBD1 (6 bases). The germline V gene has CDR1 SGHAT and CDR2 FQNNGV. V lost 7 bases and J 0 bases, leaving 16 bases between the germline ends. The length of the CDR3 is 16 residues. CDR3 coding DNA: TGTGCCAGCACACAGGGTCGAGGGTATAGCAATCAGCCCCAGCATTTT. It codes for CASTQGRGYSNQPQHF. The full variable domain, completed using reference TRBV11-2 and TRBJ1-5, is EAGVAQSPRYKIIEKRQSVAFWCNPISGHATLYWYQQILGQGPKLLIQFQNNGVVDDSQLPKDRFSAERLKGVDSTLKIQPAKLEDSAVYLCASTQGRGYSNQPQHFGDGTRLSIL.

The chain has TRBV6-5 and TRBJ2-7; tentative D call: TRBD2 (6 bases). Germline V gene data show CDR1 as MNHEY and CDR2 as SVGAGI. The CDR3 sequence is 14 residues long. V was cut by 6 bases and J by 7 bases, with 19 bases left in between. CDR3 loop: CASSPGGDQLEQYF. The CDR3 DNA is TGTGCCAGCAGCCCCGGCGGGGATCAGTTAGAGCAGTACTTC.

V usage is TRBV7-3 and J usage is TRBJ2-4; 11 bases match TRBD2. J gave up 1 base and V 2 bases, and 10 bases lay outside the gene matches. Germline V CDR1 and CDR2: SGHTA, FQGTGA. CDR3 size: 19 residues. CDR3 region: CASSLAHVTSGGAKNIQYF. CDR3 DNA sequence: TGTGCCAGCAGCTTAGCCCACGTTACTAGCGGGGGTGCCAAAAACATTCAGTACTTC.

The J gene is TRBJ2-7, the V gene TRBV5-1, with a weak D call TRBD2 (6 bases). This CDR3 is built from 15 residues. Trimming stripped 1 base from V and 3 bases from J, with 14 bases between. Looked up from germline, CDR1 is SGHRS and CDR2 is YFSETQ. The CDR3 DNA follows: TGCGCCAGCAGCTTGTCTTCTAGCGTGATCTACGAGCAGTACTTC. This gives the protein CASSLSSSVIYEQYF.

V gene TRBV5-1 combines with J gene TRBJ2-5, with D perhaps TRBD2 (6 bases). Germline CDR1 SGHRS, CDR2 YFSETQ. V lost 0 bases, J lost 6 bases, and 18 bases lay in between. This CDR3 contains 16 residues. The chain's CDR3 is CASSLGSRRGGKTQYF. In DNA, the CDR3 is TGCGCCAGCAGCTTGGGCAGTCGGAGGGGTGGAAAGACCCAGTACTTC.

This chain joins TRBV9 and TRBJ2-3, with unresolved D. Germline V gene lookup returns CDR1 SGDLS and CDR2 YYNGEE. V was cut by 0 bases and J by 2 bases, with 1 base left in between. CDR3 length equals 12 residues. The CDR3 DNA follows: TGTGCCAGCAGCGTAGTCACAGATACGCAGTATTTT. Its translation is CASSVVTDTQYF.

This chain joins TRBV11-2 and TRBJ1-5; no clear D. Germline assignment: CDR1 SGHAT and CDR2 FQNNGV. V gave up 4 bases and J gave up 4 bases, with 8 bases separating them. This CDR3 has 13 amino acids. CDR3 sequence (DNA): TGTGCCAGCAGCTCGAGGCCAAATCAGCCCCAGCATTTT. Its translation is CASSSRPNQPQHF.

The chain employs TRBV6-9 and TRBJ1-5, with D unclear. Germline loops: CDR1 MNHGY, CDR2 SVAAGI. Trimming took 4 bases from V and 3 from J, leaving 16 bases between them. The length of the CDR3 is 16 residues. CDR3 DNA: TGTGCCAGCAGTTCCAAAAGCGACGGTGTCAATCAGCCCCAGCATTTT. It yields the protein CASSSKSDGVNQPQHF.

V gene TRBV2 combines with J gene TRBJ2-5, with D maybe TRBD1 (6 bases). Germline-derived CDR1 and CDR2 are SNHLY and FYNNEI. The CDR3 spans 13 residues. Deletions cut 6 bases from V and 5 bases from J, with 13 bases between. CDR3 loop: CASRHRVAETQYF. The DNA for the CDR3 is TGTGCCAGCAGACACAGGGTTGCGGAGACCCAGTACTTC.

This chain uses TRBV5-1 with TRBJ2-7; 10 bases are shared with TRBD1. This CDR3 is built from 15 residues. Trimming cost V 2 bases and J 3 bases; bases outside gene matches: 5. CDR1 is SGHRS and CDR2 is YFSETQ in the germline V gene. CDR3 protein: CASSLRGTGDYEQYF. The CDR3 coding sequence is TGCGCCAGCAGCTTACGCGGGACAGGGGACTACGAGCAGTACTTC.

In its sample, this clone was seen once. The V and J genes are TRBV5-1 and TRBJ1-5; 11 nucleotides agree with TRBD1. CDR1 is SGHRS, CDR2 YFSETQ, per germline. The CDR3 covers 14 residues. After removal of 4 bases from V and 7 bases from J, the junction contained 4 bases not matched to a gene. CDR3 sequence reads: CASSVGQGGQPQHF. For the CDR3, the DNA is TGCGCCAGCAGCGTGGGACAGGGGGGACAGCCCCAGCATTTT.

This clone showed up just once. The chain recombines TRBV9 with TRBJ2-5; D unclear. Gene TRBJ2-7 matches the end of the DNA better, so the J call may be wrong. Germline loops: CDR1 SGDLS, CDR2 YYNGEE. The CDR3 spans 13 residues. CDR3 DNA sequence: TGTGCCAGCAGCGTCGAATCTAGAGCCGAGCAGTACTTC. It yields the protein CASSVESRAEQYF.

V usage is TRBV15 and J usage is TRBJ1-6; D possibly corresponds to TRBD1 (5 bases). V was clipped by 3 bases and J by 10 bases, with 13 bases between them. This CDR3 comprises 14 residues. Germline V gene data show CDR1 as LNHNV and CDR2 as YYDKDF (reference sequence). CDR3 residues: CATSSWDRDSPLHF. CDR3 bases: TGTGCCACCAGCAGTTGGGACCGTGACTCACCCCTCCACTTT.

The chain is built from TRBV19 and TRBJ2-1; D call uncertain. With 3 bases removed from V and 0 bases from J, the gap between germline ends came to 15 bases. Germline V CDR1 and CDR2: LNHDA, SQIVND (reference sequence). The CDR3 runs 17 residues. In DNA, the CDR3 is TGTGCCAGTAGTATGATTAGGCTCAAAGCCTCCTACAATGAGCAGTTCTTC. Residues: CASSMIRLKASYNEQFF.

This chain joins TRBV18 and TRBJ2-3; 7 nucleotides match TRBD2. V dropped 3 bases and J dropped 0; count of bases not matched to a gene: 0. The length of the CDR3 is 14 residues. CDR1 and CDR2 from the germline V gene are KGHSH and LQKENI. CDR3 nucleotides: TGTGCCAGCTCACCCGGGAGGAGCACAGATACGCAGTATTTT. Its translation: CASSPGRSTDTQYF.

This rearrangement joins TRBV27 to TRBJ2-3; D gene unclear. CDR1 is MNHEY and CDR2 is SMNVEV in the germline V gene (reference sequence). CDR3 length: 13 residues. Trimming took off 10 bases at V and 6 bases at J, with 17 bases between the two ends. CDR3 nucleotides: TGTGCCACCTCGAATCCCCTCCGCGATACGCAGTATTTT. This encodes CATSNPLRDTQYF.

The V call is TRBV4-2, the J call TRBJ1-4; 10 nucleotides match TRBD1. Germline V gives CDR1 LGHNA, CDR2 YNFKEQ. Losses at the gene ends were 3 bases for V and 8 bases for J; bases not matched to a gene: 6. The CDR3 has 15 amino acids. Here the CDR3 reads CASSHQDRGGEKLFF. Here the CDR3 DNA reads TGTGCCAGCAGCCACCAGGACAGGGGGGGAGAAAAACTGTTTTTT.

The CDR3 region is CASSIGTPYEQYF. In DNA, the CDR3 is TGTGCCAGTAGTATCGGGACACCCTACGAGCAGTACTTC. The chain recombines TRBV19 with TRBJ2-7; perhaps TRBD1 as D (6 bases). The CDR3 sequence is 13 residues long. V gave up 3 bases and J gave up 2 bases, with 8 bases separating them. From germline, CDR1 is LNHDA and CDR2 SQIVND (reference sequence).

The chain couples TRBV7-2 to TRBJ2-1, with D possibly being TRBD1 (5 bases). V gave up 5 bases and J gave up 1 base, with 12 bases separating them. Germline V gene lookup returns CDR1 SGHTA and CDR2 FQGNSA. The CDR3 length is 15 residues. The CDR3 loop reads CASSGIQGSYNEQFF. Here the CDR3 DNA reads TGTGCCAGCAGCGGCATTCAGGGTTCCTACAATGAGCAGTTCTTC.

The chain has TRBV6-5 and TRBJ1-2, with TRBD1 matching over 8 bases. The length of the CDR3 is 13 residues. V shed 6 bases, J shed 4 bases, and the junction held 4 bases outside the gene matches. CDR1 is MNHEY and CDR2 is SVGAGI in the germline V gene. This chain's CDR3 is CASRTTGAYGYTF. The CDR3 DNA reads TGTGCCAGCAGAACGACAGGGGCCTATGGCTACACCTTC.

This chain connects TRBV6-1 to TRBJ1-6; TRBD1 might be the D (5 bases). The germline V gene encodes CDR1 MNHNS and CDR2 SASEGT. Trimming took 0 bases from V and 8 from J, leaving 14 bases between them. The CDR3 is made up of 16 amino acids. The CDR3 sequence: CASSEAGGALYSPLHF. The CDR3 region has the DNA TGTGCCAGCAGTGAAGCGGGAGGGGCGTTGTATTCACCCCTCCACTTT.

The V and J genes are TRBV16 and TRBJ2-7, with D unclear. The CDR3 sequence is 11 residues long. Germline CDR1 is KGHSY and CDR2 is FQNENV. The V end was cut by 2 bases, the J end by 5 bases, with 4 bases between. This CDR3 reads CASSQGNEQYF. CDR3 nucleotide sequence: TGTGCCAGCAGCCAAGGGAACGAGCAGTACTTC. Filled out from reference TRBV16 and TRBJ2-7, the complete variable domain reads GEEVAQTPKHLVRGEGQKAKLYCAPIKGHSYVFWYQQVLKNEFKFLISFQNENVFDETGMPKERFSAKCLPNSPCSLEIQATKLEDSAVYFCASSQGNEQYFGPGTRLTVT.